The 30 T cell receptor beta chains reported below all come from one sample, sequenced in a study of blood T cell repertoires in COVID-19. Generated by immunoSEQ multiplex PCR, the TCRdb table keeps only in-frame clones and is missing some. The sample contains roughly 100,000 clones, about 75% of which appear only once. Sequenced input: peripheral blood. The receptors stem from a woman aged 70-85 years with acute or convalescent COVID-19.

A remark on this clone: Other DNA variants within this sample encode the same CDR3. This chain joins TRBV5-4 and TRBJ2-2, with D maybe TRBD1 (5 bases). CDR1 and CDR2 from the germline V gene are SGHNT and YYREEE (reference sequence). This CDR3 spans 14 amino acids. Trimming pared 5 bases from V and 2 bases from J, leaving 10 bases between. The CDR3 DNA follows: TGTGCCAGCAGGCTGACAGTCAACACCGGGGAGCTGTTTTTT. Protein: CASRLTVNTGELFF.

A single count supports this clone. The V gene is TRBV7-8, the J gene TRBJ2-3; maybe TRBD1 (6 bases). Deletions cut 8 bases from V and 1 base from J, with 10 bases between. CDR1 and CDR2 from the germline V gene are SGHVS and FQNEAQ. CDR3 size: 13 residues. CDR3 sequence (DNA): TGTGCCAGCGCAGGGGCTCGCACAGATACGCAGTATTTT. Its protein product is CASAGARTDTQYF.

V is TRBV12-3 or TRBV12-4 and J is TRBJ1-2, with D maybe TRBD1 (5 bases). The CDR3 consists of 13 residues. Deletions cut 5 bases from V and 8 bases from J, with 15 bases between. The CDR3 DNA sequence: TGTGCCAGCAGTCCGGGACTAGGGCCCGGCTACACCTTC. Its protein product is CASSPGLGPGYTF.

The V and J genes are TRBV11-2 and TRBJ2-1, with D possibly TRBD1 on 6 matching bases. Trimming took 6 bases from V and 1 from J, leaving 13 bases between them. The CDR3 spans 15 residues. CDR1 and CDR2 from the germline V gene are SGHAT and FQNNGV. The CDR3 DNA follows: TGTGCCAGCAGTTTAAGAGGGGGTTCCTACAATGAGCAGTTCTTC. Its protein product is CASSLRGGSYNEQFF. The entire variable domain, with the rest obtained from reference TRBV11-2 and TRBJ2-1, is as follows: EAGVAQSPRYKIIEKRQSVAFWCNPISGHATLYWYQQILGQGPKLLIQFQNNGVVDDSQLPKDRFSAERLKGVDSTLKIQPAKLEDSAVYLCASSLRGGSYNEQFFGPGTRLTVL.

CDR3 amino acids: CASSLRLAYNEQFF. In DNA form, the CDR3 reads TGTGCCAGCAGTTTAAGGCTAGCGTACAATGAGCAGTTCTTC. The genes are TRBV27 and TRBJ2-1; a possible D gene is TRBD2 (6 bases). CDR1 and CDR2 from the germline V gene are MNHEY and SMNVEV (reference sequence). Between the trimmed V and J ends, which lost 2 bases and 4 bases, there was a span of 9 bases. The CDR3 covers 14 residues.

The chain employs TRBV7-8 and TRBJ1-2; possible D gene TRBD1, 6 bases. Trimming removed 5 bases at V and 0 bases at J, with 16 bases between. Germline V gene sequence: CDR1 SGHVS, CDR2 FQNEAQ. The CDR3 is 16 amino acids. The CDR3 region is CASSPGTQGPNYGYTF. CDR3 in DNA: TGTGCCAGCAGCCCCGGAACACAGGGACCTAACTATGGCTACACCTTC.

The chain is built from TRBV5-1 and TRBJ2-2, with D possibly TRBD2 on 7 matching bases. The CDR3 covers 15 residues. Germline CDR1 is SGHRS and CDR2 is YFSETQ. V lost 3 bases, J lost 4 bases, and 13 bases lay in between. The CDR3 DNA follows: TGCGCCAGCAGCTGGGGGGGGGCCCTCACCGGGGAGCTGTTTTTT. Protein sequence: CASSWGGALTGELFF. Filled out from reference TRBV5-1 and TRBJ2-2, the complete variable domain reads KAGVTQTPRYLIKTRGQQVTLSCSPISGHRSVSWYQQTPGQGLQFLFEYFSETQRNKGNFPGRFSGRQFSNSRSEMNVSTLELGDSALYLCASSWGGALTGELFFGEGSRLTVL.

The count of this clone is one. The chain is built from TRBV12-3 or TRBV12-4 and TRBJ1-6; D gene uncertain. CDR3 length: 12 residues. V was cut by 6 bases and J by 11 bases, with 11 bases left in between. The CDR3 here is CASSLIWPPLHF. The CDR3 DNA reads TGTGCCAGCAGCCTCATCTGGCCACCCCTCCACTTT.

The V and J genes are TRBV7-2 and TRBJ1-2, with 8 bases aligning to TRBD1. The V segment lost 5 bases and the J segment 0 bases; nucleotides outside the gene matches: 17. The germline V gene encodes CDR1 SGHTA and CDR2 FQGNSA. CDR3 length: 19 residues. The DNA for the CDR3 is TGTGCCAGCAGCCTCGGCTGGTTCGGGGGACAGGTTTCTAACTATGGCTACACCTTC. It specifies CASSLGWFGGQVSNYGYTF.

The V call is TRBV5-1, the J call TRBJ2-3; D is possibly TRBD2 (6 bases). This CDR3 comprises 14 residues. CDR1 and CDR2 from the germline V gene are SGHRS and YFSETQ. The ends were cut back, 0 bases at V and 4 bases at J, with 9 bases in the middle. The CDR3 spells CASSLERASDTQYF. CDR3 nucleotide sequence: TGCGCCAGCAGCTTGGAGCGGGCCTCAGATACGCAGTATTTT.

This chain connects TRBV27 to TRBJ2-1; D perhaps matches TRBD1 (7 bases). V dropped 7 bases and J dropped 3 bases, with 13 bases sitting between them. There are 14 residues in the CDR3. Germline V gene data show CDR1 as MNHEY and CDR2 as SMNVEV (reference sequence). CDR3 region: CASMEGAIYNEQFF. DNA of the CDR3: TGTGCCAGCATGGAGGGGGCAATCTACAATGAGCAGTTCTTC.

This clone has more than one count but fewer than ten. V is TRBV28 and J is TRBJ1-3; D is ambiguous. Trimming left V 3 bases short and J 4 bases short, with 16 bases between. The CDR3 is made up of 16 amino acids. Germline V gene sequence: CDR1 MDHEN, CDR2 SYDVKM. The CDR3 region is CASSFSVTVSGNTIYF. The CDR3 nucleotides are TGTGCCAGCAGTTTCAGCGTAACGGTCTCGGGAAACACCATATATTTT.

The chain carries TRBV7-2 and TRBJ2-3, with 15 bases identical to TRBD2. Germline CDR1 is SGHTA and CDR2 is FQGNSA. Losses at the gene ends were 5 bases for V and 1 base for J; bases not matched to a gene: 10. The CDR3 is made up of 19 amino acids. The CDR3 DNA follows: TGTGCCAGCAGCAAAGGACTAGCGGGGGGGCAAGCGGGCACAGATACGCAGTATTTT. Protein: CASSKGLAGGQAGTDTQYF.

The chain uses TRBV20-1 and TRBJ2-5; D not resolved. This CDR3 contains 11 residues. Trimming stripped 0 bases from V and 9 bases from J, with 8 bases between. Germline V gives CDR1 DFQATT, CDR2 SNEGSKA (reference sequence). The CDR3: CSARDPPAQYF. The CDR3 DNA follows: TGCAGTGCTAGAGACCCCCCGGCCCAGTACTTC.

The V call is TRBV25-1, the J call TRBJ2-1, with 7 bases aligning to TRBD2. The CDR3 sequence is 14 residues long. With V trimmed by 6 bases and J by 4 bases, 6 bases remained unmatched. The germline V gene has CDR1 MGHDK and CDR2 SYGVNS. CDR3 DNA sequence: TGTGCCAGCAGAGGGGCTAGCGGATACAATGAGCAGTTCTTC. This translates into CASRGASGYNEQFF. Together with reference TRBV25-1 and TRBJ2-1, the CDR3 gives the full variable domain: EADIYQTPRYLVIGTGKKITLECSQTMGHDKMYWYQQDPGMELHLIHYSYGVNSTEKGDLSSESTVSRIRTEHFPLTLESARPSHTSQYLCASRGASGYNEQFFGPGTRLTVL.

This clone was observed a handful of times. The chain uses TRBV3-1 (or the pseudogene TRBV3-2) and TRBJ2-7, with 11 bases that match TRBD2. V shed 5 bases and J 3 bases; nucleotides not matched to a gene: 3. The CDR3 length is 14 residues. Germline V gene lookup returns CDR1 LGHDT and CDR2 YNNKEL (reference sequence). CDR3 nucleotide sequence: TGTGCCAGCAGCGATACTAGCGGGGGCTACGAGCAGTACTTC. Amino acid sequence: CASSDTSGGYEQYF.

This clone was observed a few times. The chain recombines TRBV5-5 with TRBJ2-3; 10 nucleotides align to TRBD1. The length of the CDR3 is 19 residues. CDR1 SGHKS and CDR2 YYEKEE come from the germline V gene (reference sequence). The trim removed 4 bases at V and 0 bases at J, leaving 14 bases unmatched. This CDR3 is CASSGSRDRGSRSTDTQYF. Here the CDR3 DNA reads TGTGCCAGCAGCGGCTCCCGGGACAGGGGCAGCCGTAGCACAGATACGCAGTATTTT.

The chain links TRBV6-6 to TRBJ2-1, with 14 bases identical to TRBD2. Germline V CDR1 and CDR2: MNHNY, SVGAGI (reference sequence). This CDR3 has 14 residues. J was trimmed by 8 bases and V by 7 bases; bases with no gene match: 4. In DNA, the CDR3 is TGTGCCAGCATTGGACTAGCGGGAGGTGATGAGCAGTTCTTC. Amino acid sequence: CASIGLAGGDEQFF.

The chain is built from TRBV30 and TRBJ1-6; possibly TRBD1 for D (5 bases). V was shortened by 1 base and J by 13 bases, with 17 bases between the two germline ends. The CDR3 covers 14 residues. Germline V CDR1 and CDR2: GTSNPN, SVGIG (reference sequence). The CDR3 sequence is CAWSGTGGLVPLHF. CDR3 DNA: TGTGCCTGGAGTGGTACGGGGGGGTTGGTGCCCCTCCACTTT.

The chain employs TRBV30 and TRBJ2-6, with D perhaps matching TRBD1 (5 bases). Germline V gene lookup returns CDR1 GTSNPN and CDR2 SVGIG (reference sequence). The ends were cut back, 2 bases at V and 1 base at J, with 9 bases in the middle. This CDR3 contains 15 residues. This CDR3 is CAWSLTASGANVLTF. The CDR3 nucleotides read TGTGCCTGGAGTTTGACAGCTTCTGGGGCCAACGTCCTGACTTTC. Full variable domain (rest looked up from reference TRBV30 and TRBJ2-6): SQTIHQWPATLVQPVGSPLSLECTVEGTSNPNLYWYRQAAGRGLQLLFYSVGIGQISSEVPQNLSASRPQDRQFILSSKKLLLSDSGFYLCAWSLTASGANVLTFGAGSRLTVL.

The chain combines TRBV19 with TRBJ2-1; 9 nucleotides agree with TRBD2. With 0 bases clipped from V and 2 bases from J, the junction kept 11 bases outside the gene matches. This CDR3 is built from 19 residues. CDR1 LNHDA and CDR2 SQIVND come from the germline V gene (reference sequence). DNA for the CDR3: TGTGCCAGTAGTATAGATGGTCTGCCTAGCGGGGTGACCTACAATGAGCAGTTCTTC. Translation gives CASSIDGLPSGVTYNEQFF.

V and J are TRBV29-1 and TRBJ2-5; 15 bases align to TRBD2. This CDR3 region has 16 residues. J gave up 2 bases and V 7 bases, and 8 bases lay outside the gene matches. Germline-derived CDR1 and CDR2 are SQVTM and ANQGSEA. The CDR3 DNA sequence: TGCAGCGCTGCCGGACTAGCGGGGGGGACGCAAGAGACCCAGTACTTC. Translation: CSAAGLAGGTQETQYF. Together with reference TRBV29-1 and TRBJ2-5, the CDR3 gives the full variable domain: SAVISQKPSRDICQRGTSLTIQCQVDSQVTMMFWYRQQPGQSLTLIATANQGSEATYESGFVIDKFPISRPNLTFSTLTVSNMSPEDSSIYLCSAAGLAGGTQETQYFGPGTRLLVL.

The V and J genes are TRBV5-6 and TRBJ2-5; TRBD1 is a possible D gene (6 bases). The germline V gene encodes CDR1 SGHDT and CDR2 YYEEEE. This CDR3 has 15 amino acids. Trimming took off 4 bases at V and 4 bases at J, with 17 bases between the two ends. Here the CDR3 reads CASSPGTRLRETQYF. CDR3 nucleotides: TGTGCCAGCAGCCCCGGGACAAGGTTACGAGAGACCCAGTACTTC.

The V call is TRBV5-4, the J call TRBJ2-7, with a possible D match to TRBD1 (6 bases). Germline CDR1 reads SGHNT; CDR2 reads YYREEE (reference sequence). The length of the CDR3 is 14 residues. V was trimmed by 9 bases and J by 4 bases, leaving 20 bases between them. The CDR3 sequence: CATSFRQEFYEQYF. The CDR3 region has the DNA TGTGCCACTTCCTTTAGACAGGAGTTTTACGAGCAGTACTTC.

This clone was seen only once. V usage is TRBV3-1 (or the pseudogene TRBV3-2) and J usage is TRBJ2-2; tentatively, D is TRBD2 (6 bases). V gave up 4 bases and J gave up 1 base, with 10 bases separating them. This CDR3 comprises 15 residues. Germline V lookup: CDR1 LGHDT, CDR2 YNNKEL (reference sequence). The CDR3 here is CASSLGSVNTGELFF. The CDR3 nucleotides read TGTGCCAGCAGCCTCGGGAGCGTGAACACCGGGGAGCTGTTTTTT.

The chain carries TRBV12-3 or TRBV12-4 and TRBJ1-2; D not certain. This CDR3 contains 11 residues. For the CDR3, the DNA is TGTGCGTCTAGAGTGGGCTATGGCTACACCTTC. Protein sequence: CASRVGYGYTF.

The chain has TRBV4-1 and TRBJ2-5; tentatively, D is TRBD1 (6 bases). The CDR3 is made up of 15 amino acids. From germline, CDR1 is MGHRA and CDR2 YSYEKL. The V and J ends lost 1 base and 5 bases respectively, with 14 bases between them. In nucleotides, the CDR3 is TGCGCCAGCAGCCAAGTAGGGTACGACAGGGAGACCCAGTACTTC. Amino acids: CASSQVGYDRETQYF.

This chain links TRBV7-9 with TRBJ2-2; TRBD1 matches at 7 bases. This CDR3 is 15 amino acids long. Germline V gene data show CDR1 as SEHNR and CDR2 as FQNEAQ (reference sequence). V was pared by 8 bases and J by 5 bases, with 11 bases of the junction left unmatched. CDR3 sequence (DNA): TGTGCCAGCGCCCACCGGGACAGTAAAACCGGGGAGCTGTTTTTT. This sequence encodes CASAHRDSKTGELFF. Supplemented by reference TRBV7-9 and TRBJ2-2, the full variable domain reads DTGVSQNPRHKITKRGQNVTFRCDPISEHNRLYWYRQTLGQGPEFLTYFQNEAQLEKSRLLSDRFSAERPKGSFSTLEIQRTEQGDSAMYLCASAHRDSKTGELFFGEGSRLTVL.

The chain is built from TRBV6-5 and TRBJ1-2, with a weak D call TRBD1 (6 bases). V dropped 10 bases and J dropped 4 bases, with 13 bases sitting between them. Germline-derived CDR1 and CDR2 are MNHEY and SVGAGI. CDR3 size: 12 residues. The CDR3 loop is CATSDSFYGYTF. The DNA of the CDR3 is TGTGCCACTTCGGACAGTTTCTATGGCTACACCTTC.

The gene calls are TRBV15 and TRBJ2-1; 9 bases are a match to TRBD1. Germline CDR1 LNHNV, CDR2 YYDKDF (reference sequence). Trimming cost V 3 bases and J 5 bases; bases outside gene matches: 11. This CDR3 has 17 residues. CDR3 amino acids: CATSSRDRGASNNEQFF. The CDR3 DNA follows: TGTGCCACCAGCAGCCGCGACAGGGGGGCGTCTAACAATGAGCAGTTCTTC.